A selection of T cell receptor beta chains follows, all from one sample in a study of cytomegalovirus exposure and HLA in healthy donors. The repertoire was sequenced with immunoSEQ multiplex PCR; TCRdb's copy has only in-frame clones and lacks some. The sample consists of more than 80,000 clones, 70% to 75% of them appearing once. The sequenced material came from PBMCs. Receptors originate from a man aged 55 to 69 in good health and CMV-seronegative. Each CDR3 is given with its conserved first and last residue. The D gene is left open where the match is weak. Some rows mark clone size as missing; the rest say once, few, many or name a class of expanded clone.

TRBV19	TRBJ1-1	TRBD1	NA	TGTGCCGGGTCGGACAGGATGAACACTGAAGCTTTCTTT	CAGSDRMNTEAFF
TRBV18	TRBJ1-1	NA	NA	TGTGCCAGCTCCCGATCAATGGGAAACGGGGTGAACACTGAAGCTTTCTTT	CASSRSMGNGVNTEAFF
TRBV19	TRBJ1-4	NA	many	TGTGCCAGTACGGTAACGGGGGGCAGTGAAAAACTGTTTTTT	CASTVTGGSEKLFF
TRBV30	TRBJ1-4	TRBD1	NA	TGTGCCTGGAGTGGTCAGGGGGCCCGGGGAGAAAAACTGTTTTTT	CAWSGQGARGEKLFF
TRBV30	TRBJ1-5	NA	NA	TGTGCCGGGGGAGGGGTCGGCGGCAATCAGCCCCAGCATTTT	CAGGGVGGNQPQHF
TRBV7-8	TRBJ2-1	NA	NA	TGTGCCAGCAGCTTAGGCTTATCGGGTCCCTCGGATGAGCAGTTCTTC	CASSLGLSGPSDEQFF
TRBV4-1	TRBJ2-7	NA	NA	TGCGCCAGCAGCCCACCCGGGAGTCCTTACGAGCAGTACTTC	CASSPPGSPYEQYF
TRBV29-1	TRBJ2-3	NA	NA	TGCAGCGTCCATGTCGTGAGCGATACGCAGTATTTT	CSVHVVSDTQYF
TRBV6-1	TRBJ1-4	TRBD1	NA	TGTGCCAGCAGTGTACAGGGGGCTAGGGTAAAACTGTTTTTT	CASSVQGARVKLFF
TRBV7-3	TRBJ1-1	NA	NA	TGTGCCAGCTCCTCCAGGCCGGGGGAAGGAGCTTTCTTT	CASSSRPGEGAFF
TRBV7-2	TRBJ2-3	TRBD2	NA	TGTGCCAGCAGCTCCGGACTAGCGGGGTCCAATACGCAGTATTTT	CASSSGLAGSNTQYF
TRBV5-1	TRBJ2-3	NA	NA	TGCGCCAGCAGCTTGGCGTCGAGTACAGATACGCAGTATTTT	CASSLASSTDTQYF
TRBV11-2	TRBJ2-1	TRBD2	few	TGTGCCAGCAGGGCGGGGGTGGGCAGCTCCTACAATGAGCAGTTCTTC	CASRAGVGSSYNEQFF
TRBV19	TRBJ1-2	NA	NA	TGTGCCTCCGGCGGGGCAGTCTATAGCTATGGCTACACCTTC	CASGGAVYSYGYTF
TRBV4-1	TRBJ2-7	TRBD1	few	TGCGCCAGCAGCCAAGGAGGGGACAGGATCTCCTACGAGCAGTACTTC	CASSQGGDRISYEQYF
TRBV28	TRBJ2-1	TRBD2	NA	TGTGCCAGCAGTTTTGAGGGAGGGGAGCAGTTCTTC	CASSFEGGEQFF
TRBV7-3	TRBJ2-7	TRBD2	NA	TGTGCCAGCAGCTTTGGCGGGAGACCCTACGAGCAGTACTTC	CASSFGGRPYEQYF
TRBV6-1	TRBJ2-5	TRBD2	NA	TGTGCCAGCAGTGAAGGGTTAGCGGGGTGGGAGACCCAGTACTTC	CASSEGLAGWETQYF
TRBV11-3	TRBJ2-5	NA	once	TGTGCCAGCAGCACCTCCGGGTCCGGTGAGACCCAGTACTTC	CASSTSGSGETQYF
TRBV5-1	TRBJ2-5	TRBD1	NA	TGCGCCAGCAGCTTGATCGGGACAGATAAAGAAGAGACCCAGTACTTC	CASSLIGTDKEETQYF
TRBV5-4	TRBJ2-2	NA	NA	TGTGCCAGCAGCTTCCAGGGAGGAGTCCCCGGGGAGCTGTTTTTT	CASSFQGGVPGELFF
TRBV11-2	TRBJ2-7	NA	NA	TGTGCCAGCAGCTTAATCGGGACAACCGCCCTCAGGGAGCAGTACTTC	CASSLIGTTALREQYF
TRBV5-1	TRBJ1-5	NA	once	TGCGCCAGCAGCCTTACAGGGCTGAGGAATCAGCCCCAGCATTTT	CASSLTGLRNQPQHF
TRBV11-2	TRBJ2-7	NA	NA	TGTGCCAGCAGCTTAGTGAAAGTTTCCTACGAGCAGTACTTC	CASSLVKVSYEQYF
TRBV11-2	TRBJ2-5	NA	NA	TGTGCCAGCAGCCCGTACCAAGAGACCCAGTACTTC	CASSPYQETQYF
TRBV4-2	TRBJ2-1	TRBD2	NA	TGTGCCAGCAGCCAAGATAAGACTAGCGGGGCTGATGAGCAGTTCTTC	CASSQDKTSGADEQFF
TRBV25-1	TRBJ2-2	NA	NA	TGTGCCAGCAGTGAGGGAGCCCTAGGCGGGGAGCTGTTTTTT	CASSEGALGGELFF
TRBV13	TRBJ2-3	TRBD1	NA	TGTGCCAGCAGCATGGGGACAGGGAGGGAGGATACGCAGTATTTT	CASSMGTGREDTQYF
TRBV20-1	TRBJ2-3	TRBD2	NA	TGCAGTCCACCCGGGAGGGGGAGGCAGTATTTT	CSPPGRGRQYF
TRBV7-9	TRBJ2-1	NA	few	TGTGCCAGCCGAGAAAACCCCTGGGGTGGGGTCAGGGGTAGGGATGAGCAGTTCTTC	CASRENPWGGVRGRDEQFF
TRBV5-1	TRBJ2-5	TRBD1	NA	TGCGCCAGCAGCTTGGAGGACAGGCCTGAAGAGACCCAGTACTTC	CASSLEDRPEETQYF
TRBV7-9	TRBJ2-7	TRBD2	NA	TGTGCCAGCAGCAACCAGCGGGGGGGGGTCTCCTACGAGCAGTACTTC	CASSNQRGGVSYEQYF
TRBV5-8	TRBJ1-1	NA	NA	TGTGCCAGCAGCTTAGGGAGTGCGGACACTGAAGCTTTCTTT	CASSLGSADTEAFF
TRBV6-5	TRBJ1-1	NA	NA	TGTGCCAGCAGTTACGGGGGGGCTTCCGAAGCTTTCTTT	CASSYGGASEAFF
TRBV27	TRBJ1-2	NA	NA	TGTGCCAGCAGTCCCCCGGGGGGGCGAGGCAACTATGGCTACACCTTC	CASSPPGGRGNYGYTF
TRBV7-2	TRBJ2-7	NA	NA	TGTGCCAGCAGCTGGGAGACGGCATACGAGCAGTACTTC	CASSWETAYEQYF
TRBV25-1	TRBJ1-2	TRBD1	NA	TGTGCCAGCAGTGAATCAGGGACAGAGGATGGCTACACCTTC	CASSESGTEDGYTF
TRBV5-4	TRBJ1-2	NA	NA	TGTGCCAGCAGCTTGGACAGGGCACATGGCTACACCTTC	CASSLDRAHGYTF
TRBV21-1	TRBJ1-5	NA	NA	TGTGCCAGCAGCAAACGAGACAGGGGTGGCAGTCAGCCCCAGCATTTT	CASSKRDRGGSQPQHF
TRBV6-5	TRBJ2-1	TRBD1	NA	TGTGCCAGCAGTTGGGGACAGGGCAAAACCTACAATGAGCAGTTCTTC	CASSWGQGKTYNEQFF
TRBV7-9	TRBJ2-7	NA	NA	TGTGCCAGCAGCTTATTCGACAGCTCCTACGAGCAGTACTTC	CASSLFDSSYEQYF
TRBV14	TRBJ2-4	TRBD2	NA	TGTGCCAGCAGCCAATTACGGGCGGGGGGGGCCAAAAACATTCAGTACTTC	CASSQLRAGGAKNIQYF
TRBV12-5	TRBJ2-5	NA	NA	TGTGCTAGTGGTTTGGGGCCGAACAAAGAGACCCAGTACTTC	CASGLGPNKETQYF
TRBV9	TRBJ1-3	TRBD1	NA	TGTGCCAGCAGCGTAGCCCTCACAGGGGACTCTGGAAACACCATATATTTT	CASSVALTGDSGNTIYF
TRBV19	TRBJ2-1	TRBD2	NA	TGTGCCAGTAGTATAGACGGGGGGGCTGATTCTACGGAGCAGTTCTTC	CASSIDGGADSTEQFF
TRBV7-9	TRBJ1-1	NA	NA	TGTGCCAGCAGCTTAGAGGGGGTAGGCACTGAAGCTTTCTTT	CASSLEGVGTEAFF
TRBV6-5	TRBJ1-1	NA	NA	TGTGCCAGTTCGACCAGAGGCGGAGGTGAAGCTTTCTTT	CASSTRGGGEAFF
TRBV5-1	TRBJ1-1	NA	NA	TGCGCCAGCAGCGGGGAAGGAGGGCTCACTGAAGCTTTCTTT	CASSGEGGLTEAFF
TRBV5-1	TRBJ2-7	NA	NA	TGCGCCAGCAGCTTGGCAGGGGAAGGGGAGCAGTACTTC	CASSLAGEGEQYF
TRBV30	TRBJ2-5	NA	NA	TGTGCCTGGAGTGTAAGAGGGGAGACCCAGTACTTC	CAWSVRGETQYF
TRBV19	TRBJ2-5	TRBD2	NA	TGTGCCAGTAGTTGGGCGGGGGGCCGAGAGACCCAGTACTTC	CASSWAGGRETQYF
TRBV1	TRBJ2-4	NA	once	TGCACCGGCAGCCAAGTACGCCCGACAGGGGAGAGGGACATTCAGTACTTC	CTGSQVRPTGERDIQYF
TRBV11-2	TRBJ2-5	TRBD2	NA	TGTGCCAGCAGCCGCCCGGGGGGTCAGACCCAGTACTTC	CASSRPGGQTQYF
TRBV7-8	TRBJ1-2	NA	NA	TGTGCCAGCAGCTCCCCTACACGACAGTACACTAACTATGGCTACACCTTC	CASSSPTRQYTNYGYTF
TRBV23-1	TRBJ2-2	TRBD2	once	TGCGCCAGCAGTCAAGGGAGGGGGAACACCGGGGAGCTGTTTTTT	CASSQGRGNTGELFF